This T cell receptor (beta chain) appears in the sequencing data of a study of blood T cell repertoires in COVID-19. Study-wide context: Spain, Italy and the United States supplied samples that represented acute and convalescent COVID-19. PBMCs, B-cell-depleted T cells, or T cells provided the cDNA or gDNA that made up the material.

This CDR3 has 15 amino acids. Trimming pared 9 bases from V and 1 base from J, leaving 19 bases between. CDR1 LNHDA and CDR2 SQIVND come from the germline V gene (reference sequence). Per the original data handling: Researchers report that nucleated cell counts were estimated from reference gene primer amplification. Sequencing used immunoSEQ multiplex PCR; TCRdb keeps in-frame clones, though not all of them. The V and J calls and clone size are taken from that table; D and trimming were inferred from the DNA. The sample lists fewer than 250,000 clones; about four fifths were seen once. The sequence came from a man aged 50 to 60 with acute or convalescent COVID-19. Specimen: peripheral blood. This chain links TRBV19 with TRBJ2-7; possibly TRBD1 for D (6 bases). Written as DNA, the CDR3 is TGTGCCAGAACCCCCCTCGGGACAATATCCTACGAGCAGTACTTC. This gives the protein CARTPLGTISYEQYF.